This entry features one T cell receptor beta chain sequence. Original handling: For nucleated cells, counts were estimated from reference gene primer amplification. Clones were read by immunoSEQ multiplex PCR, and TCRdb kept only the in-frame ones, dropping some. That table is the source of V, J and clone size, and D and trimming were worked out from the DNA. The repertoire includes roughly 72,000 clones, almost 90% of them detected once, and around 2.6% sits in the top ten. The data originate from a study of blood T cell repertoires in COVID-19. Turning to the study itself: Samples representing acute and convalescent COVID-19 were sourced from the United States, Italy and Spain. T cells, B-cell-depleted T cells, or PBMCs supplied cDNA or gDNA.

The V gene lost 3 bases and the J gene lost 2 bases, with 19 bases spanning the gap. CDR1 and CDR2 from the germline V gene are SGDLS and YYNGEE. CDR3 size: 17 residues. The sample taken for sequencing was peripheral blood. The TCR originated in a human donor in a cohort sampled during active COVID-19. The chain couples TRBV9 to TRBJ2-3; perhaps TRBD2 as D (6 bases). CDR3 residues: CASSARFRRGNTDTQYF. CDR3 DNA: TGTGCCAGCAGCGCCCGATTCCGGAGGGGAAACACAGATACGCAGTATTTT.